The 10 T cell receptor beta chains listed next were all sequenced from one sample in a study of T cell changes during pregnancy in multiple sclerosis. TCRdb's table, derived via immunoSEQ multiplex PCR, lists solely in-frame clones and lacks some. The sample has fewer than 50,000 clones, 94% seen once. The sequences come from CD8+ T cells from peripheral blood mononuclear cells, collected in the third trimester of pregnancy. These TCRs come from a female donor with multiple sclerosis, enrolled in a pregnancy study.

The chain recombines TRBV2 with TRBJ2-5; D is possibly TRBD2 (5 bases). CDR1 is SNHLY, CDR2 FYNNEI, per germline. The V gene lost 6 bases and the J gene lost 8 bases, with 19 bases spanning the gap. This CDR3 region has 14 residues. The CDR3 DNA reads TGTGCCAGCAGGATGGGAGCAGGCCGACCTACCCAGTACTTC. This sequence encodes CASRMGAGRPTQYF.

The V call is TRBV6-5, the J call TRBJ2-7; possibly TRBD1 for D (5 bases). CDR1 and CDR2 from the germline V gene are MNHEY and SVGAGI. Trimming pared 0 bases from V and 4 bases from J, leaving 7 bases between. The CDR3 consists of 13 residues. CDR3 sequence (DNA): TGTGCCAGCAGTTACTCTCAGGGTTACGAGCAGTACTTC. This sequence encodes CASSYSQGYEQYF.

The chain joins TRBV15 to TRBJ2-1; no reliable D call. V lost 0 bases and J 0 bases, leaving 9 bases between the germline ends. CDR3 length: 16 amino acids. Germline V CDR1 and CDR2: LNHNV, YYDKDF (reference sequence). The CDR3 is CATSRDPTSSYNEQFF. The CDR3, as DNA: TGTGCCACCAGCAGAGATCCCACAAGCTCCTACAATGAGCAGTTCTTC.

The rearrangement links TRBV7-8 to TRBJ2-7, with D uncertain. Trimming removed 6 bases at V and 2 bases at J, with 11 bases between. From germline, CDR1 is SGHVS and CDR2 FQNEAQ. The CDR3 runs 13 residues. The CDR3: CASSQERTYEQYF. The CDR3 nucleotides read TGTGCCAGCAGTCAAGAGAGGACCTACGAGCAGTACTTC.

The chain joins TRBV7-2 to TRBJ2-7; D not certain. The germline V gene encodes CDR1 SGHTA and CDR2 FQGNSA. This CDR3 has 12 residues. Deletions cut 4 bases from V and 0 bases from J, with 4 bases between. The CDR3 bases are TGTGCCAGCAGCTCCTTCTCCTACGAGCAGTACTTC. Amino acids: CASSSFSYEQYF.

V and J are TRBV15 and TRBJ1-4; no reliable D call. Germline CDR1 LNHNV, CDR2 YYDKDF (reference sequence). This CDR3 spans 17 amino acids. The V gene lost 7 bases and the J gene lost 6 bases, with 24 bases spanning the gap. The DNA of the CDR3 is TGTGCCACCAACCCGACTGCCGAGGGTGGATGGTATGAAAAACTGTTTTTT. Its protein is CATNPTAEGGWYEKLFF.

The chain recombines TRBV28 with TRBJ1-1; tentatively, D is TRBD1 (5 bases). The CDR3 runs 14 residues. Between the trimmed V and J ends, which lost 2 bases and 4 bases, there was a span of 11 bases. Germline V gene data show CDR1 as MDHEN and CDR2 as SYDVKM. The DNA for the CDR3 is TGTGCCAGCAGTTTACAGCGGGGGAGCACTGAAGCTTTCTTT. It is translated as CASSLQRGSTEAFF.

The sample holds one count of this clone. The V gene is TRBV7-8, the J gene TRBJ2-2; 8 bases are a match to TRBD1. In germline, CDR1 is SGHVS, CDR2 FQNEAQ. V gave up 1 base and J gave up 6 bases; unmatched junction bases: 1. CDR3 length: 14 amino acids. The DNA of the CDR3 is TGTGCCAGCAGCTTAGGGACAGGGCCCGGGGAGCTGTTTTTT. This codes for CASSLGTGPGELFF.

This chain connects TRBV2 to TRBJ2-7, with 13 bases that match TRBD2. V dropped 7 bases and J dropped 3; count of bases not matched to a gene: 6. The germline V gene has CDR1 SNHLY and CDR2 FYNNEI. The CDR3 is 15 amino acids. The CDR3: CASTLRTSGSYEQYF. The CDR3 DNA sequence: TGTGCCAGCACCCTTAGGACTAGCGGGAGCTACGAGCAGTACTTC.

The rearrangement joins TRBV7-2 to TRBJ2-1, with 10 bases matching TRBD2. Germline V gene sequence: CDR1 SGHTA, CDR2 FQGNSA. Trimming cost V 1 base and J 5 bases; bases outside gene matches: 2. The CDR3 has 15 residues. CDR3 nucleotides: TGTGCCAGCAGCTTAGTCGGACTAGCGGACAATGAGCAGTTCTTC. It translates to CASSLVGLADNEQFF.